These 10 T cell receptor beta chains share one sample of origin, sequenced in a study of technical replicates of blood from a handful of donors (dated by TCRdb to about 2017). The receptor library was made with the immunoSEQ multiplex PCR assay. TCRdb retrieved this table from immuneACCESS and kept in-frame rearrangements only. Not all clones are present; in checked studies, unresolved V genes account for under half, and no reason is known for the remainder. The sample yields 80,000 to 95,000 clones; 90% to 95% were counted once. The ten biggest clones cover about 0.27% of the sample. The sample was T cells isolated from PBMCs. The source of these receptors is a human donor in good health.

The V gene is TRBV28, the J gene TRBJ1-1; 9 bases line up with TRBD1. The germline V gene has CDR1 MDHEN and CDR2 SYDVKM. With 8 bases clipped from V and 0 bases from J, the junction kept 10 bases outside the gene matches. CDR3 length equals 16 residues. This CDR3 reads CASLGTGLPMNTEAFF. DNA of the CDR3: TGTGCCAGCTTAGGGACAGGGCTACCAATGAACACTGAAGCTTTCTTT. Looking up the rest from reference TRBV28 and TRBJ1-1 gives the full variable domain: DVKVTQSSRYLVKRTGEKVFLECVQDMDHENMFWYRQDPGLGLRLIYFSYDVKMKEKGDIPEGYSVSREKKERFSLILESASTNQTSMYLCASLGTGLPMNTEAFFGQGTRLTVV.

The V call is TRBV6-6, the J call TRBJ2-7; TRBD1 might be the D (5 bases). V was trimmed by 0 bases and J by 2 bases, leaving 11 bases between them. Germline V gene data show CDR1 as MNHNY and CDR2 as SVGAGI (reference sequence). This CDR3 has 15 residues. The CDR3 loop reads CASSYSGASPYEQYF. The CDR3 DNA is TGTGCCAGCAGTTACTCTGGGGCTTCCCCCTACGAGCAGTACTTC.

The V call is TRBV20-1, the J call TRBJ2-1; possible D gene TRBD1, 6 bases. CDR3 length: 11 amino acids. Trimming cost V 5 bases and J 11 bases, with 13 bases left between them. Germline V CDR1 and CDR2: DFQATT, SNEGSKA (reference sequence). The CDR3 DNA reads as TGCAGTGCTCCCCAGGGGACCCAGCAGTTCTTC. It specifies CSAPQGTQQFF.

This rearrangement joins TRBV7-3 to TRBJ2-7, with D perhaps TRBD1 (6 bases). The ends were cut back, 4 bases at V and 0 bases at J, with 10 bases in the middle. Germline V CDR1 and CDR2: SGHTA, FQGTGA. The CDR3 runs to 14 residues. The chain's CDR3 is CASSYRTVSYEQYF. In nucleotides, the CDR3 is TGTGCCAGCAGCTATCGGACAGTCTCCTACGAGCAGTACTTC.

This clone was found once. The chain joins TRBV2 to TRBJ2-5; D not certain. Trimming took off 8 bases at V and 0 bases at J, with 16 bases between the two ends. The germline CDR1 and CDR2 sequences are SNHLY and FYNNEI. There are 15 residues in the CDR3. CDR3 residues: CASWSGITYQETQYF. In DNA, the CDR3 is TGTGCCAGCTGGTCAGGAATCACGTACCAAGAGACCCAGTACTTC.

The rearrangement links TRBV15 to TRBJ2-1, with TRBD2 matching over 13 bases. The junction had 6 bases not matched to a gene; V was cut back by 4 bases and J by 0 bases. Germline V gene data show CDR1 as LNHNV and CDR2 as YYDKDF (reference sequence). This CDR3 is built from 18 residues. CDR3 nucleotides: TGTGCCACCAGCAAAGGACTAGCGGGGGAGAGCTCCTACAATGAGCAGTTCTTC. Translation gives CATSKGLAGESSYNEQFF.

This clone came up once. The CDR3 is CASSPGSSSYNEQFF. The CDR3 DNA reads TGTGCCAGCAGCCCGGGGTCGAGCTCCTACAATGAGCAGTTCTTC. This chain links TRBV9 with TRBJ2-1; the D gene is possibly TRBD2 (5 bases). There are 15 residues in the CDR3. The germline V gene encodes CDR1 SGDLS and CDR2 YYNGEE. With 4 bases removed from V and 0 bases from J, the gap between germline ends came to 11 bases.

This clone occurred once. The rearrangement uses TRBV6-1 and TRBJ1-1; TRBD1 aligns across 9 bases. The V segment lost 6 bases and the J segment 5 bases; nucleotides outside the gene matches: 4. The CDR3 is 13 amino acids. Germline V gives CDR1 MNHNS, CDR2 SASEGT. The CDR3 is CASRRTGVTEAFF. For the CDR3, the DNA is TGTGCCAGCAGAAGGACAGGGGTTACTGAAGCTTTCTTT.

The CDR3 region is CASSGLPQGGVRETQYF. For the CDR3, the DNA is TGTGCCAGCAGTGGCCTCCCGCAGGGGGGCGTGAGAGAGACCCAGTACTTC. The chain uses TRBV6-1 and TRBJ2-5, with D possibly TRBD1 on 7 matching bases. The V gene lost 4 bases and the J gene lost 4 bases, with 22 bases spanning the gap. The CDR3 contains 17 residues. Looked up from germline, CDR1 is MNHNS and CDR2 is SASEGT.

The rearrangement links TRBV10-2 to TRBJ1-5; D is perhaps TRBD1 (5 bases). Germline V gene lookup returns CDR1 WSHSY and CDR2 SAAADI. Trimming took 2 bases from V and 6 from J, leaving 8 bases between them. The CDR3 covers 13 residues. Written as DNA, the CDR3 is TGCGCCAGCAGTGAGGACAGTGGTCAGCCCCAGCATTTT. Translated: CASSEDSGQPQHF.